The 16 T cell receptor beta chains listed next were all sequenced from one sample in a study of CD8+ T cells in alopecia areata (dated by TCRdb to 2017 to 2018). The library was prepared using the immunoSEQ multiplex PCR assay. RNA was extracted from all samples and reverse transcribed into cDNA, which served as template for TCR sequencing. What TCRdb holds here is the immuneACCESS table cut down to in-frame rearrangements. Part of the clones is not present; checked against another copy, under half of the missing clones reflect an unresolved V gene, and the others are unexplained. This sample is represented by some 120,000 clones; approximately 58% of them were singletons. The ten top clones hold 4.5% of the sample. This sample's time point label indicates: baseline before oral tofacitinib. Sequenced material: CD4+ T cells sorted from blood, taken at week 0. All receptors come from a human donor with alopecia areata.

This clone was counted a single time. The CDR3 DNA follows: TGTGCCAGCAGCCAGAACAGGGGCCCGACCTACGAGCAGTACTTC. Translation: CASSQNRGPTYEQYF. The rearrangement links TRBV7-7 to TRBJ2-7; the match to TRBD1 covers 7 bases. CDR1 and CDR2 from the germline V gene are SSHAT and FNYEAQ (reference sequence). The J segment lost 2 bases and the V segment lost 5 bases, leaving 9 bases of the junction unmatched. CDR3 size: 15 residues.

The CDR3 sequence is CASSLQRNSGRIYEQYF. In DNA form, the CDR3 reads TGTGCCAGCAGCTTGCAGCGGAATAGCGGGAGAATCTACGAGCAGTACTTC. The chain uses TRBV7-9 and TRBJ2-7, with 9 bases identical to TRBD2. J gave up 3 bases and V 3 bases, and 12 bases lay outside the gene matches. The CDR3 is 17 amino acids. CDR1 and CDR2 from the germline V gene are SEHNR and FQNEAQ (reference sequence).

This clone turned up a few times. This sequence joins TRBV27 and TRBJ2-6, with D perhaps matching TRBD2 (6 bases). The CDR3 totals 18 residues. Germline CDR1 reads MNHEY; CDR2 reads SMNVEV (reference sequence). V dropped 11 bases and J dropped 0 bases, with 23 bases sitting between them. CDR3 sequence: CACGPGPSVLSGANVLTF. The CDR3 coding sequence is TGTGCCTGCGGCCCGGGCCCTAGCGTACTCTCTGGGGCCAACGTCCTGACTTTC.

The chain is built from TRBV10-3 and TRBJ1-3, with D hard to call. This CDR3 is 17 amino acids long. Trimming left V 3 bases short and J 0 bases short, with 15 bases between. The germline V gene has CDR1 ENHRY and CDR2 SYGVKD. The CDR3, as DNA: TGTGCCATCAGTGATAGTCGTCACACGAGCTCTGGAAACACCATATATTTT. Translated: CAISDSRHTSSGNTIYF.

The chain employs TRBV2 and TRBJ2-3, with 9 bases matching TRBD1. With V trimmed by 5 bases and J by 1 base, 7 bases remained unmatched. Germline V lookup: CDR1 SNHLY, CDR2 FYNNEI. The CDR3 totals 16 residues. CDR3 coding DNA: TGTGCCAGCAGTCGTAACAGGGGGCTCGGCACAGATACGCAGTATTTT. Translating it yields CASSRNRGLGTDTQYF.

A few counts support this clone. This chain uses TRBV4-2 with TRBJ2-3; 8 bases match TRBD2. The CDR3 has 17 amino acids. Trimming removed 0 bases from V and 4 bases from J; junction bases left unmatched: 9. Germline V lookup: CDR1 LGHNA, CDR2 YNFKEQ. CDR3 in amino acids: CASSQEPAPGGADTQYF. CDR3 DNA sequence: TGTGCCAGCAGCCAAGAGCCAGCGCCGGGGGGGGCAGATACGCAGTATTTT.

The DNA for the CDR3 is TGTGCCTGGAGGGTGAAGGGGGCGATTATCTATGGCTACACCTTC. It specifies CAWRVKGAIIYGYTF. The J gene is TRBJ1-2, the V gene TRBV30; 7 bases line up with TRBD1. This CDR3 comprises 15 residues. The V segment lost 3 bases and the J segment 4 bases; nucleotides outside the gene matches: 11. CDR1 is GTSNPN and CDR2 is SVGIG in the germline V gene (reference sequence).

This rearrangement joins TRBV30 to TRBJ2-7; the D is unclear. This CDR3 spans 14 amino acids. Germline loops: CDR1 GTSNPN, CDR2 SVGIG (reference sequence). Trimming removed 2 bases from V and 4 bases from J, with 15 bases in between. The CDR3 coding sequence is TGTGCCTGGAGTCTACAGCCCATAAGGTACGAGCAGTACTTC. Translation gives CAWSLQPIRYEQYF. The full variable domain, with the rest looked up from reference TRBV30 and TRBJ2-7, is SQTIHQWPATLVQPVGSPLSLECTVEGTSNPNLYWYRQAAGRGLQLLFYSVGIGQISSEVPQNLSASRPQDRQFILSSKKLLLSDSGFYLCAWSLQPIRYEQYFGPGTRLTVT.

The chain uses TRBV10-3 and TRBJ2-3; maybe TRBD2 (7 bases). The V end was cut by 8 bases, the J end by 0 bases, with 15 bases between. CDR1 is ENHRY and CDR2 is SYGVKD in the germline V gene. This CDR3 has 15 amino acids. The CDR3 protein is CAIALSGTSTDTQYF. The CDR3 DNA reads TGTGCCATCGCACTGAGCGGGACAAGCACAGATACGCAGTATTTT.

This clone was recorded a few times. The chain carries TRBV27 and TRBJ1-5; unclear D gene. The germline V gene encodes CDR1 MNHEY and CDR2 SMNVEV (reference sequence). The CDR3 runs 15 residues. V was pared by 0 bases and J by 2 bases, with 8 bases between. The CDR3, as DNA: TGTGCCAGCAGTTTATCTGGGCGGGGCAATCAGCCCCAGCATTTT. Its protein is CASSLSGRGNQPQHF.

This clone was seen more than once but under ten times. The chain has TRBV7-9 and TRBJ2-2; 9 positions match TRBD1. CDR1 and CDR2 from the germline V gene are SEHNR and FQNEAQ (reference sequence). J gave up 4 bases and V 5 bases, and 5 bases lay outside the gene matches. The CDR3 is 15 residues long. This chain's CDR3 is CASSPQTGGTGELFF. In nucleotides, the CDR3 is TGTGCCAGCAGCCCCCAGACAGGGGGCACCGGGGAGCTGTTTTTT.

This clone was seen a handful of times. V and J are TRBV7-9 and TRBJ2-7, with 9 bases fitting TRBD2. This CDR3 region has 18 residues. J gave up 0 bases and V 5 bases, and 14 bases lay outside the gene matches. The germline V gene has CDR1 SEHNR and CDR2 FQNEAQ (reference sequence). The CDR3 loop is CASSPNLLSSGSSYEQYF. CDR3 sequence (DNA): TGTGCCAGCAGCCCGAACCTATTGAGTAGCGGGAGCTCCTACGAGCAGTACTTC.

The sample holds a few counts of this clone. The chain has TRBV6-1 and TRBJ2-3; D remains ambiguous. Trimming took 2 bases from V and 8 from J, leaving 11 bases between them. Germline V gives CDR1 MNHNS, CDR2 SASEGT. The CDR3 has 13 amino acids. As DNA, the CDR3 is TGTGCCAGCAGTGAAATCGACCGGAGTACGCAGTATTTT. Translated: CASSEIDRSTQYF.

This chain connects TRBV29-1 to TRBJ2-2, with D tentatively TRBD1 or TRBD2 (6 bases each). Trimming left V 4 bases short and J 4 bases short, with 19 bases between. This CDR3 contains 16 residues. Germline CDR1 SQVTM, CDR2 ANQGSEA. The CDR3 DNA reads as TGCAGCGTTGGCCAAGCAGGAGGGGGTAGCACCGGGGAGCTGTTTTTT. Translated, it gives CSVGQAGGGSTGELFF.

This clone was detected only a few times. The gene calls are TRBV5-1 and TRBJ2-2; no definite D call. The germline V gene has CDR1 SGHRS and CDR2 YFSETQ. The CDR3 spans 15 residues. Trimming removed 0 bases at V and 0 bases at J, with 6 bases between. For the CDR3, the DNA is TGCGCCAGCAGCTTGGACCAATCGAACACCGGGGAGCTGTTTTTT. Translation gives CASSLDQSNTGELFF.

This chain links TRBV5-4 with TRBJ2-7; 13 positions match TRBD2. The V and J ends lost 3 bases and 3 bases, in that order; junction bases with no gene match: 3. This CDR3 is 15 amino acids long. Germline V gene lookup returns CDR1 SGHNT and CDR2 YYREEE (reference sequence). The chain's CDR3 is CASSYGLAGDYEQYF. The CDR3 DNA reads TGTGCCAGCAGCTATGGACTAGCGGGAGACTACGAGCAGTACTTC.